The text below deals with one T cell receptor (beta chain). These data originate in a study of shared clonotypes between healthy human individuals. Study as a whole: Sampling drew on donors who were a couple of women and three men aged 18 to 49.

Per germline, CDR1 SQVTM and CDR2 ANQGSEA. The CDR3 is 11 amino acids. Deletions cut 5 bases from V and 1 base from J, with 5 bases between. Evenly divided among several immunoSEQ plates was the genomic DNA of each subset. Unsorted PBMC DNA was run through sequencing on ten immunoSEQ deep assay plates. Original handling: Without quality scores, immunoSEQ junctional reads could not be filtered like full-length reads. Some clones are missing from TCRdb's copy, which holds only in-frame ones; the method was immunoSEQ multiplex PCR. That table furnishes V, J and clone size, whereas the DNA furnished D and trimming. The sample has 450,000 to 500,000 clones, around three quarters seen once.

The chain employs TRBV29-1 and TRBJ1-1; D call uncertain. Sample: PBMCs. This TCR came from a woman aged 35 to 49 in good health. Some clones in this sample may be carry-over from other donors' samples. The CDR3 DNA is TGCAGCGTTTCGAGGAACACTGAAGCTTTCTTT. Amino acid sequence: CSVSRNTEAFF.